The clone carrying this T cell receptor (beta chain) was observed a few times. Its antigen is not identified. TCRdb used MiXCR to reprocess the 5' RACE reads, holding one entry per CDR3 protein. The sample consists of around 120,000 distinct CDR3 sequences, 12% to 15% of them appearing once. The entry originates in a study of CD8 T cells in ankylosing spondylitis. Study results and caveats: Both synovial fluid and blood in reactive arthritis had previously been reported to carry some motif variants.

J was trimmed by 4 bases and V by 0 bases; bases with no gene match: 7. The CDR3 has 15 residues. The germline CDR1 and CDR2 sequences are DFQATT and SNEGSKA (reference sequence). The clonotype comes from a female donor with ankylosing spondylitis or in good health (not recorded which). J is TRBJ2-5 and V is TRBV20-1, with 8 bases aligning to TRBD1. The sample was blood, either unsorted or a sorted T cell fraction (not recorded which). As DNA, the CDR3 is TGCAGTGCTAGAGACCAACAGGGGGAAACAGAGACCCAGTACTTC. Protein product: CSARDQQGETETQYF.